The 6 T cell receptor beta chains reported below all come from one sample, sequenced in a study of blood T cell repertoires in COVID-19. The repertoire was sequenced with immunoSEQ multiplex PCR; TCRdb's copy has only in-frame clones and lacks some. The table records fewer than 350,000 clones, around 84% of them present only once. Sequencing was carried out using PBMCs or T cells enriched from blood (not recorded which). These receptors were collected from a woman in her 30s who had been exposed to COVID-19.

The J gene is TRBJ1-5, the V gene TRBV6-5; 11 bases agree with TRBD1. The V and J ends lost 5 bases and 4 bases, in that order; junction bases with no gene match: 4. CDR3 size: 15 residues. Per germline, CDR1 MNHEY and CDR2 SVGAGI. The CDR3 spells CASSRGDRGNQPQHF. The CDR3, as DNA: TGTGCCAGCAGTCGGGGGGACAGGGGGAATCAGCCCCAGCATTTT.

The CDR3 DNA is TGTGCCAGCAGTTACAACCCGGGAGCAAGCACAGATACGCAGTATTTT. It encodes CASSYNPGASTDTQYF. The rearrangement joins TRBV6-5 to TRBJ2-3, with D possibly being TRBD2 (6 bases). Germline assignment: CDR1 MNHEY and CDR2 SVGAGI. The CDR3 has 16 amino acids. V lost 2 bases and J 0 bases, leaving 12 bases between the germline ends.

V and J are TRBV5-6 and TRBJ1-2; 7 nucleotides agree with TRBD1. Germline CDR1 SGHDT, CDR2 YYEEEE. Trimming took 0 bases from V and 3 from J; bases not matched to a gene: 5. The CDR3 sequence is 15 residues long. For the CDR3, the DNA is TGTGCCAGCAGCTTGGGGAGGGGGCTAGACTATGGCTACACCTTC. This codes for CASSLGRGLDYGYTF.

CDR3 region: CSASYGGLVTGELFF. In DNA form, the CDR3 reads TGCAGTGCTAGTTACGGGGGGCTTGTCACCGGGGAGCTGTTTTTT. The chain uses TRBV20-1 and TRBJ2-2; D possibly corresponds to TRBD2 (7 bases). Germline CDR1 DFQATT, CDR2 SNEGSKA (reference sequence). Trimming pared 3 bases from V and 4 bases from J, leaving 15 bases between. The CDR3 runs 15 residues.

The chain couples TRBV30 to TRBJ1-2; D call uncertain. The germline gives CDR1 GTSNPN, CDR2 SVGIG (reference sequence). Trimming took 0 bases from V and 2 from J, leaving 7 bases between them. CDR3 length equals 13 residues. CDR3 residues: CAWSVLGNYGYTF. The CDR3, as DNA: TGTGCCTGGAGTGTTCTCGGGAACTATGGCTACACCTTC.

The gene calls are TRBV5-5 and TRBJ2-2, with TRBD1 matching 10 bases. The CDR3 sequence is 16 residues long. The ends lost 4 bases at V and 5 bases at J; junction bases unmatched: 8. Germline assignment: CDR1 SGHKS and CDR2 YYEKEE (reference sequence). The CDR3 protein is CASSHRQGAGTGELFF. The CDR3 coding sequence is TGTGCCAGCAGCCACAGACAGGGGGCAGGAACCGGGGAGCTGTTTTTT.